The 32 T cell receptor beta chains presented below share a single source sample, sequenced in a study of identical twins. TCRdb reprocessed the 5' RACE reads with MiXCR, giving one entry per CDR3 protein. The repertoire has roughly 750,000 distinct CDR3 sequences, about 20% of them found once; the top ten carry over 4%. These same records also appear under a second study, on T cells expressing NK-cell markers.

Sequencing was performed on PBMCs. Receptor source: a woman between 18 and 30 years old in good health.

J is TRBJ1-5 and V is TRBV12-3 or TRBV12-4; possible D gene TRBD1, 5 bases. The CDR3 has 12 amino acids. V was clipped by 7 bases and J by 1 base, with 5 bases between them. The DNA for the CDR3 is TGTGCCAGCAAGGGGAGCAATCAGCCCCAGCATTTT. Translated: CASKGSNQPQHF.

This clonotype was observed a handful of times. The chain combines TRBV5-1 with TRBJ2-7; TRBD2 aligns across 7 bases. Trimming cost V 0 bases and J 9 bases; bases outside gene matches: 6. CDR1 is SGHRS, CDR2 YFSETQ, per germline. The CDR3 contains 13 residues. CDR3 protein: CASSLGASGRQYF. The CDR3 DNA reads TGCGCCAGCAGCTTGGGGGCTAGCGGACGGCAGTACTTC. The whole variable domain, remainder taken from reference TRBV5-1 and TRBJ2-7, is KAGVTQTPRYLIKTRGQQVTLSCSPISGHRSVSWYQQTPGQGLQFLFEYFSETQRNKGNFPGRFSGRQFSNSRSEMNVSTLELGDSALYLCASSLGASGRQYFGPGTRLTVT.

This clonotype was picked up a small number of times. The J gene is TRBJ2-6, the V gene TRBV29-1, with D unclear. There are 14 residues in the CDR3. V lost 7 bases, J lost 4 bases, and 14 bases lay in between. CDR1 is SQVTM and CDR2 is ANQGSEA in the germline V gene. CDR3 protein: CSALGVGGANVLTF. The CDR3 DNA reads as TGCAGCGCGCTCGGAGTCGGAGGGGCCAACGTCCTGACTTTC.

This clonotype came up a few times. The rearrangement joins TRBV27 to TRBJ1-1; 10 bases map to TRBD1. Germline assignment: CDR1 MNHEY and CDR2 SMNVEV (reference sequence). The trim removed 3 bases at V and 6 bases at J, leaving 1 base unmatched. This CDR3 has 13 residues. The CDR3 bases are TGTGCCAGCAGTTTCGGGACAGGGGCTGAAGCTTTCTTT. It encodes CASSFGTGAEAFF.

The chain uses TRBV20-1 and TRBJ2-7; D call uncertain. The length of the CDR3 is 14 residues. Germline V lookup: CDR1 DFQATT, CDR2 SNEGSKA (reference sequence). Between the trimmed V and J ends, which lost 6 bases and 0 bases, there was a span of 15 bases. The CDR3 protein is CSATQNFSSYEQYF. Written as DNA, the CDR3 is TGCAGTGCCACACAGAACTTTAGCTCCTACGAGCAGTACTTC.

This clonotype came up a few times. V and J are TRBV9 and TRBJ2-2, with a possible D match to TRBD2 (6 bases). The V gene's germline CDR1 is SGDLS and CDR2 YYNGEE. The V end lost 3 bases, the J end lost 4 bases, and 16 bases lay between the germline ends. CDR3 length equals 16 residues. CDR3 DNA sequence: TGTGCCAGCAGCGAGGGACTGATATCGGTCACCGGGGAGCTGTTTTTT. Translated, it gives CASSEGLISVTGELFF.

This clonotype appeared a few times. The V call is TRBV12-3 or TRBV12-4, the J call TRBJ2-7; D may match TRBD1 or TRBD2 (5 bases each). Trimming stripped 4 bases from V and 9 bases from J, with 19 bases between. The CDR3 is made up of 14 amino acids. CDR3 protein: CASSWTGLLAWQYF. CDR3 sequence (DNA): TGTGCCAGCAGTTGGACGGGGCTTTTGGCTTGGCAGTACTTC.

At least ten counts were recorded for this clonotype. V is TRBV20-1 and J is TRBJ2-5, with D tentatively TRBD1 or TRBD2 (7 bases each). The CDR3 covers 14 residues. V was trimmed by 5 bases and J by 3 bases, leaving 16 bases between them. Germline values: CDR1 DFQATT, CDR2 SNEGSKA (reference sequence). Here the CDR3 DNA reads TGCAGTGCTGTGCAGGGGGGGGTTAAAGAGACCCAGTACTTC. Its protein product is CSAVQGGVKETQYF.

This clonotype was seen many times. V is TRBV27 and J is TRBJ2-1, with TRBD2 identical over 15 bases. Trimming at V came to 6 bases and at J to 10 bases, leaving 4 bases not matched to a gene. Germline CDR1 reads MNHEY; CDR2 reads SMNVEV (reference sequence). The CDR3 consists of 14 residues. CDR3 bases: TGTGCCAGCAGCCTCGGGACTAGCGGGGGGGAGCAGTTCTTC. This codes for CASSLGTSGGEQFF.

The chain combines TRBV7-9 with TRBJ2-7, with 9 bases lining up with TRBD2. V shed 0 bases, J shed 6 bases, and the junction held 6 bases outside the gene matches. This CDR3 has 15 amino acids. CDR1 is SEHNR and CDR2 is FQNEAQ in the germline V gene (reference sequence). CDR3 DNA: TGTGCCAGCAGCTTAGCCCTAGCGGGGAGTTCCGAGCAGTACTTC. This gives the protein CASSLALAGSSEQYF.

The J gene is TRBJ2-2, the V gene TRBV12-3 or TRBV12-4; D assignment may be TRBD1 or TRBD2 (5 bases each). V shed 7 bases and J shed 9 bases, with 21 bases lying between them. The CDR3 extends over 15 amino acids. CDR3 in DNA: TGTGCCAGCACAGAGGGACGCAGAGTATACCGGGAGCTGTTTTTT. Translating it yields CASTEGRRVYRELFF.

Ten or more counts support this clonotype. This chain links TRBV29-1 with TRBJ2-2, with D possibly being TRBD1 (6 bases). CDR1 is SQVTM, CDR2 ANQGSEA, per germline. CDR3 length: 13 residues. V gave up 5 bases and J gave up 4 bases, with 11 bases separating them. CDR3 in amino acids: CSVLGGPTGELFF. For the CDR3, the DNA is TGCAGCGTTCTTGGGGGCCCCACCGGGGAGCTGTTTTTT.

This clonotype was detected a few times. This chain uses TRBV15 with TRBJ2-2, with a possible D match to TRBD1 (6 bases). Germline lookup yields CDR1 LNHNV and CDR2 YYDKDF (reference sequence). V shed 3 bases and J shed 6 bases, with 11 bases lying between them. This CDR3 has 14 amino acids. This chain's CDR3 is CATSRRGGSGELFF. The CDR3 coding sequence is TGTGCCACCAGCAGGCGAGGGGGATCCGGGGAGCTGTTTTTT.

A few counts support this clonotype. The chain uses TRBV4-3 and TRBJ2-3; D remains unclear. Trimming took off 0 bases at V and 7 bases at J, with 14 bases between the two ends. The germline V gene has CDR1 LGHNA and CDR2 YSLEER. The CDR3 has 15 amino acids. In DNA, the CDR3 is TGCGCCAGCAGCCAAGAATACCTCCCCAAGCATACGCAGTATTTT. As protein: CASSQEYLPKHTQYF.

V gene TRBV19 combines with J gene TRBJ2-7; maybe TRBD2 (6 bases). The CDR3 is made up of 15 amino acids. Trimming shortened V by 5 bases and J by 0 bases, and 14 bases separated the two germline ends. Germline V lookup: CDR1 LNHDA, CDR2 SQIVND (reference sequence). The CDR3 region has the DNA TGTGCCAGTAGTTCCCGCGGACTAAGCTCCTACGAGCAGTACTTC. Translating gives CASSSRGLSSYEQYF.

This clonotype occurred once. The rearrangement links TRBV9 to TRBJ2-3; D is unresolved. Trimming stripped 0 bases from V and 2 bases from J, with 10 bases between. The germline CDR1 and CDR2 sequences are SGDLS and YYNGEE. The CDR3 length is 15 residues. CDR3 sequence: CASSVVGSLTDTQYF. DNA for the CDR3: TGTGCCAGCAGCGTAGTGGGGTCTCTCACAGATACGCAGTATTTT.

This chain uses TRBV29-1 with TRBJ1-2; no clear D gene. The germline gives CDR1 SQVTM, CDR2 ANQGSEA. Trimming took 6 bases from V and 8 from J, leaving 22 bases between them. The CDR3 runs to 14 residues. CDR3 sequence reads: CSVHREGRVDGYTF. CDR3 DNA: TGCAGCGTCCACCGAGAGGGTCGGGTCGACGGCTACACCTTC.

The V gene is TRBV5-6, the J gene TRBJ2-1; D tentatively reads TRBD1 or TRBD2 (5 bases each). The V gene lost 0 bases and the J gene lost 8 bases, with 18 bases spanning the gap. The CDR3 sequence is 16 residues long. CDR1 is SGHDT, CDR2 YYEEEE, per germline. CDR3 sequence reads: CASSLGWDPAGDEQFF. The CDR3 DNA reads as TGTGCCAGCAGCTTGGGGTGGGACCCTGCCGGGGATGAGCAGTTCTTC. Based on the CDR3 plus reference TRBV5-6 and TRBJ2-1, the full variable domain is DAGVTQSPTHLIKTRGQQVTLRCSPKSGHDTVSWYQQALGQGPQFIFQYYEEEERQRGNFPDRFSGHQFPNYSSELNVNALLLGDSALYLCASSLGWDPAGDEQFFGPGTRLTVL.

This clonotype was seen more than once but under ten times. The chain joins TRBV7-2 to TRBJ2-7; D not resolved. V lost 1 base and J 6 bases, leaving 13 bases between the germline ends. Germline CDR1 SGHTA, CDR2 FQGNSA. CDR3 size: 14 residues. The CDR3 loop is CASSLDRGLSEQYF. The CDR3 DNA reads as TGTGCCAGCAGCTTAGACAGAGGCTTGAGCGAGCAGTACTTC.

This sequence joins TRBV20-1 and TRBJ1-2, with a possible D match to TRBD1 (6 bases). V lost 4 bases and J 1 base, leaving 28 bases between the germline ends. In germline, CDR1 is DFQATT, CDR2 SNEGSKA (reference sequence). The CDR3 extends over 19 amino acids. The CDR3 sequence is CSATSGRGGYGPVNYGYTF. Here the CDR3 DNA reads TGCAGTGCTACTTCGGGGAGGGGGGGCTACGGACCTGTTAACTATGGCTACACCTTC.

The chain uses TRBV12-3 or TRBV12-4 and TRBJ1-3; D is possibly TRBD1 (6 bases). V shed 3 bases and J shed 1 base, with 13 bases lying between them. CDR3 length: 16 amino acids. For the CDR3, the DNA is TGTGCCAGCAGTTTTTATCCACAGGGATCTGGAAACACCATATATTTT. Its protein is CASSFYPQGSGNTIYF.

There are many counts of this clonotype. The chain uses TRBV12-3 or TRBV12-4 and TRBJ1-1; tentatively, D is TRBD1 (5 bases). CDR3 size: 14 residues. V lost 6 bases to trimming and J lost 0 bases, with 11 bases between them. The CDR3 DNA follows: TGTGCCAGCAGCTTATGGGGCATGAACACTGAAGCTTTCTTT. This translates into CASSLWGMNTEAFF.

The chain carries TRBV20-1 and TRBJ2-5; D may match TRBD1 or TRBD2 (6 bases each). The germline V and J ends were trimmed by 5 bases and 3 bases, with 16 bases remaining between them. There are 14 residues in the CDR3. Germline CDR1 DFQATT, CDR2 SNEGSKA (reference sequence). The CDR3 loop reads CSAVIGGRKETQYF. The CDR3 DNA reads as TGCAGTGCTGTGATAGGGGGGAGGAAAGAGACCCAGTACTTC.

This chain uses TRBV12-3 or TRBV12-4 with TRBJ2-5, with D possibly being TRBD1 (5 bases). The CDR3 length is 14 residues. V gave up 3 bases and J gave up 3 bases, with 11 bases separating them. CDR3: CASSLAGSKETQYF. CDR3 nucleotide sequence: TGTGCCAGCAGTTTGGCAGGGTCTAAAGAGACCCAGTACTTC.

The chain combines TRBV10-3 with TRBJ2-7; D perhaps matches TRBD2 (6 bases). The germline gives CDR1 ENHRY, CDR2 SYGVKD. The CDR3 loop spans 13 amino acids. Deletions cut 6 bases from V and 3 bases from J, with 12 bases between. CDR3 nucleotides: TGTGCCATCAGCGGGACTGAAGTCTACGAGCAGTACTTC. It codes for CAISGTEVYEQYF.

This clonotype showed up many times. V is TRBV29-1 and J is TRBJ1-2; D might be TRBD1 (5 bases). The CDR3 length is 13 residues. Trimming pared 4 bases from V and 5 bases from J, leaving 14 bases between. CDR1 is SQVTM, CDR2 ANQGSEA, per germline. In nucleotides, the CDR3 is TGCAGCGTTGCATTGGGACTTGGGTATGGCTACACCTTC. It is translated as CSVALGLGYGYTF.

This clonotype was found a few times. The rearrangement links TRBV12-3 or TRBV12-4 to TRBJ1-2; 7 positions agree with TRBD1. The CDR3 has 14 residues. Trimming at V came to 7 bases and at J to 4 bases, leaving 9 bases not matched to a gene. The DNA of the CDR3 is TGTGCCAGCACCCAGCGGGACAGAATCTATGGCTACACCTTC. Its translation: CASTQRDRIYGYTF.

This clonotype was counted at least ten times. J is TRBJ1-1 and V is TRBV9; 8 bases are a match to TRBD1. Germline V gives CDR1 SGDLS, CDR2 YYNGEE. The CDR3 is 20 residues long. J lost 0 bases, V lost 3 bases, and 19 bases had no gene match. In DNA form, the CDR3 reads TGTGCCAGCAGCGGCCCCGGCCAGGGGGCAAGAGGAATCATGAACACTGAAGCTTTCTTT. Translated: CASSGPGQGARGIMNTEAFF.

The rearrangement uses TRBV7-9 and TRBJ1-2, with a tentative D call TRBD1 (5 bases). The CDR3 sequence is 14 residues long. Germline CDR1 SEHNR, CDR2 FQNEAQ (reference sequence). V was shortened by 6 bases and J by 3 bases, with 14 bases between the two germline ends. The CDR3 reads CASSRGGRYYGYTF. The CDR3 region has the DNA TGTGCCAGCAGTCGTGGGGGAAGATACTATGGCTACACCTTC. The complete variable domain, with remaining parts taken from reference TRBV7-9 and TRBJ1-2, reads DTGVSQNPRHKITKRGQNVTFRCDPISEHNRLYWYRQTLGQGPEFLTYFQNEAQLEKSRLLSDRFSAERPKGSFSTLEIQRTEQGDSAMYLCASSRGGRYYGYTFGSGTRLTVV.

This clonotype has ten or more counts. The chain combines TRBV5-1 with TRBJ1-2; 7 positions agree with TRBD1. The CDR3 consists of 16 residues. The ends lost 0 bases at V and 5 bases at J; junction bases unmatched: 10. The germline V gene has CDR1 SGHRS and CDR2 YFSETQ. CDR3 sequence (DNA): TGCGCCAGCAGCTTGGGCGACACCCAGGGGGGTTATGGCTACACCTTC. It is translated as CASSLGDTQGGYGYTF.

V is TRBV10-3 and J is TRBJ2-7, with unresolved D. This CDR3 is 14 amino acids long. Germline loops: CDR1 ENHRY, CDR2 SYGVKD. Trimming took 0 bases from V and 1 from J, leaving 7 bases between them. CDR3 sequence (DNA): TGTGCCATCAGTGAGTCGCCTTTTTCCTACGAGCAGTACTTC. This gives the protein CAISESPFSYEQYF.

CDR3: CASRPGSGPSYEQYF. DNA of the CDR3: TGTGCCAGTCGTCCGGGTAGCGGGCCCTCCTACGAGCAGTACTTC. This rearrangement joins TRBV21-1 to TRBJ2-7; TRBD2 is taken as the D call from the table, unchecked against the DNA. TRBV21-1 is given as a pseudogene. The CDR3 is 15 residues long.